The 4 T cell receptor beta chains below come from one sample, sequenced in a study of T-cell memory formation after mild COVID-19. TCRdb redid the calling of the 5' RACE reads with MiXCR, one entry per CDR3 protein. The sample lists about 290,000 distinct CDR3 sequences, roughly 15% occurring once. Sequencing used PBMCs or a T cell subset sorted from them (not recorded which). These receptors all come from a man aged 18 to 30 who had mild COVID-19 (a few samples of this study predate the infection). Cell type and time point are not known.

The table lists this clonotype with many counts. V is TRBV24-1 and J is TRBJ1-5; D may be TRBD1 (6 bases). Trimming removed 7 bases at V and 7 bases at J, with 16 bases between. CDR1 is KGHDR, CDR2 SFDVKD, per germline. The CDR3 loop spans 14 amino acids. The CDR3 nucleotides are TGTGCCACCAGCCCCAACAGGGAGGTGCAGCCCCAGCATTTT. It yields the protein CATSPNREVQPQHF.

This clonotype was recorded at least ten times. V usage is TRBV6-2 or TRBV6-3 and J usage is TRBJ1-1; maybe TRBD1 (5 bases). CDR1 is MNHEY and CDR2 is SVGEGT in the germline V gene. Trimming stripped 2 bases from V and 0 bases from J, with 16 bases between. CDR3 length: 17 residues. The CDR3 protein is CASSYGGVRGMNTEAFF. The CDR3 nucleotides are TGTGCCAGCAGTTACGGAGGGGTCCGGGGGATGAACACTGAAGCTTTCTTT.

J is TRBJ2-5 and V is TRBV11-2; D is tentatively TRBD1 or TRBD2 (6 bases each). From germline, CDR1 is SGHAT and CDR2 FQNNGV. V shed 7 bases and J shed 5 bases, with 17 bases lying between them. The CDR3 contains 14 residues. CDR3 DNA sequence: TGTGCCAGCACAAAACAGGGAGGAGGGGAGACCCAGTACTTC. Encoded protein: CASTKQGGGETQYF. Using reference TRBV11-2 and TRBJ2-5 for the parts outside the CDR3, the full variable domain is EAGVAQSPRYKIIEKRQSVAFWCNPISGHATLYWYQQILGQGPKLLIQFQNNGVVDDSQLPKDRFSAERLKGVDSTLKIQPAKLEDSAVYLCASTKQGGGETQYFGPGTRLLVL.

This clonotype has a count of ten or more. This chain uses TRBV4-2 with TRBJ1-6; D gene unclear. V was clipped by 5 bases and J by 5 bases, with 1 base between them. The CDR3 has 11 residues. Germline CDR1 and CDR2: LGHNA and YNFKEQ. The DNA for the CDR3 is TGTGCCAGCAGCGATAATTCACCCCTCCACTTT. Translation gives CASSDNSPLHF.